Presented here are 30 T cell receptor beta chains from one specimen sequenced in a study of Ad26.COV2.S vaccination and SARS-CoV-2 variants. Treatment here: some 20 received Ad26.COV2.S at low or high dose, single or two shots; about 5 received placebo; per-sample allocation not given. The study sampled participants on day 63 after the first vaccine or placebo injection. Assay: immunoSEQ multiplex PCR; the TCRdb copy retains only in-frame clones and omits some. The table records 300,000 to 350,000 clones, 90% of them present only once. The specimen comprised peripheral blood, sampled in a trial of Ad26.COV2.S vaccine versus placebo. Every receptor here comes from a person between 18 and 59 years old who received the Ad26.COV2.S COVID-19 vaccine or a placebo.

The chain links TRBV19 to TRBJ1-2, with D possibly TRBD1 on 6 matching bases. This CDR3 comprises 13 residues. Trimming pared 2 bases from V and 8 bases from J, leaving 12 bases between. The V gene's germline CDR1 is LNHDA and CDR2 SQIVND (reference sequence). The CDR3 bases are TGTGCCAGTAGTATAACAGGGTATTACGGCTACACCTTC. Translating gives CASSITGYYGYTF.

The table lists this clone with a count of one. The V and J genes are TRBV11-2 and TRBJ2-3; TRBD2 aligns across 7 bases. From germline, CDR1 is SGHAT and CDR2 FQNNGV. J was trimmed by 4 bases and V by 1 base; bases with no gene match: 5. CDR3 length: 15 amino acids. In DNA, the CDR3 is TGTGCCAGCAGCTTAGCGGGGGGATTTGCAGATACGCAGTATTTT. Translated: CASSLAGGFADTQYF.

The chain links TRBV2 to TRBJ2-5, with 10 positions matching TRBD2. J lost 1 base, V lost 8 bases, and 7 bases had no gene match. Per the germline V gene, CDR1 is SNHLY and CDR2 is FYNNEI. The CDR3 is 15 amino acids. CDR3 residues: CASFEAGGLQETQYF. The DNA for the CDR3 is TGTGCCAGCTTCGAAGCGGGGGGGCTCCAAGAGACCCAGTACTTC.

This clone appeared a single time. The chain employs TRBV12-5 and TRBJ2-5, with 14 nucleotides matching TRBD2. V was clipped by 4 bases and J by 3 bases; unmatched bases: 4. CDR3 length: 16 amino acids. The V gene's germline CDR1 is LGHNT and CDR2 FRNRAP. CDR3 in DNA: TGTGCTAGTGGTTCGCGACTAGCGGGAGGGAAAGAGACCCAGTACTTC. It specifies CASGSRLAGGKETQYF. The whole variable domain, remainder taken from reference TRBV12-5 and TRBJ2-5, is DARVTQTPRHKVTEMGQEVTMRCQPILGHNTVFWYRQTMMQGLELLAYFRNRAPLDDSGMPKDRFSAEMPDATLATLKIQPSEPRDSAVYFCASGSRLAGGKETQYFGPGTRLLVL.

Written as DNA, the CDR3 is TGTGCCAGCAGGGCCCCTAGTGCACCGCACTCCTACGAGCAGTACGTC. Its translation is CASRAPSAPHSYEQYV. The chain employs TRBV6-4 and TRBJ2-7; D is unresolved. Deletions cut 6 bases from V and 0 bases from J, with 18 bases between. Looked up from germline, CDR1 is MRHNA and CDR2 is SNTAGT. The CDR3 is 16 residues long.

The chain employs TRBV6-5 and TRBJ2-1, with D possibly matching TRBD2 (5 bases). Germline V gene lookup returns CDR1 MNHEY and CDR2 SVGAGI. Trimming left V 11 bases short and J 6 bases short, with 20 bases between. The CDR3 is 14 amino acids. This chain's CDR3 is CAGGYHRWCNEQFF. CDR3 in DNA: TGTGCCGGAGGATACCACCGGTGGTGCAATGAGCAGTTCTTC.

This sequence joins TRBV6-2 or TRBV6-3 and TRBJ1-1; TRBD1 might be the D (5 bases). Germline V lookup: CDR1 MNHEY, CDR2 SVGEGT. Deletions cut 4 bases from V and 0 bases from J, with 15 bases between. The CDR3 is 16 residues long. The CDR3 protein is CASSSWQGGMNTEAFF. The CDR3, as DNA: TGTGCCAGCAGTTCGTGGCAGGGTGGAATGAACACTGAAGCTTTCTTT.

The V gene is TRBV11-3, the J gene TRBJ1-2; tentatively, D is TRBD1 (5 bases). V shed 5 bases and J shed 8 bases, with 15 bases lying between them. The CDR3 sequence is 13 residues long. CDR1 is SGHNT and CDR2 is YENEEA in the germline V gene. The CDR3 protein is CASSRAGYNGYTF. The CDR3 bases are TGTGCCAGCAGCCGGGCAGGGTATAACGGCTACACCTTC.

The J gene is TRBJ1-2, the V gene TRBV12-3 or TRBV12-4; 9 nucleotides align to TRBD1. This CDR3 is built from 13 residues. Trimming took 7 bases from V and 7 from J; bases not matched to a gene: 7. CDR3 DNA sequence: TGTGCCAGCAACGGACAGGGGCTTGCTGGCTACACCTTC. Its protein product is CASNGQGLAGYTF.

The genes are TRBV7-9 and TRBJ1-1, with D possibly matching TRBD1 (6 bases). CDR3 length: 13 amino acids. V was cut by 5 bases and J by 10 bases, with 17 bases left in between. Germline assignment: CDR1 SEHNR and CDR2 FQNEAQ (reference sequence). CDR3 in amino acids: CASSPPEDSGAFF. CDR3 sequence (DNA): TGTGCCAGCAGCCCCCCCGAGGACAGCGGAGCTTTCTTT.

V gene TRBV7-9 combines with J gene TRBJ2-5, with D tentatively TRBD2 (6 bases). Germline V gene lookup returns CDR1 SEHNR and CDR2 FQNEAQ (reference sequence). This CDR3 is built from 13 residues. The V and J ends lost 5 bases and 2 bases respectively, with 9 bases between them. CDR3 protein: CASSPGGQETQYF. CDR3 DNA sequence: TGTGCCAGCAGCCCCGGGGGACAAGAGACCCAGTACTTC.

The chain employs TRBV27 and TRBJ2-3; 8 bases are shared with TRBD2. In germline, CDR1 is MNHEY, CDR2 SMNVEV (reference sequence). V lost 4 bases, J lost 5 bases, and 14 bases stayed unmatched. The CDR3 extends over 17 amino acids. The CDR3 DNA reads TGTGCCAGCAGTTCCTCCGGGTTAGCGGGATTGGGAGATACGCAGTATTTT. It specifies CASSSSGLAGLGDTQYF.

The chain links TRBV6-6 to TRBJ2-3; TRBD1 agrees at 7 bases. The junction had 13 bases not matched to a gene; V was cut back by 6 bases and J by 4 bases. The germline V gene has CDR1 MNHNY and CDR2 SVGAGI (reference sequence). This CDR3 contains 16 residues. The CDR3: CASSRDETGLSDTQYF. The DNA for the CDR3 is TGTGCCAGCAGCCGGGACGAGACAGGGTTATCAGATACGCAGTATTTT.

The V and J genes are TRBV7-2 and TRBJ2-2; D might be TRBD1 (6 bases). The CDR3 contains 14 residues. Germline CDR1 and CDR2: SGHTA and FQGNSA. Trimming removed 5 bases from V and 4 bases from J, with 11 bases in between. The CDR3 DNA reads TGTGCCAGCAGCATCCAAGGGGGCACCGGGGAGCTGTTTTTT. This encodes CASSIQGGTGELFF.

The chain combines TRBV7-6 with TRBJ2-3, with 11 bases lining up with TRBD2. V lost 5 bases and J lost 4; bases outside the gene matches: 8. Germline CDR1 reads SGHVS; CDR2 reads FNYEAQ. The CDR3 extends over 16 amino acids. The CDR3 spells CASSTFSGGAADTQYF. The DNA of the CDR3 is TGTGCCAGCAGCACTTTTAGCGGGGGGGCCGCAGATACGCAGTATTTT.

This chain links TRBV7-9 with TRBJ2-6; D perhaps matches TRBD2 (5 bases). In germline, CDR1 is SEHNR, CDR2 FQNEAQ (reference sequence). The length of the CDR3 is 15 residues. Trimming took off 8 bases at V and 2 bases at J, with 13 bases between the two ends. The CDR3 spells CASDEGSTGANVLTF. CDR3 in DNA: TGTGCCAGCGACGAGGGCTCAACTGGGGCCAACGTCCTGACTTTC.

The chain combines TRBV7-3 with TRBJ2-2; D not certain. The CDR3 has 13 residues. V was pared by 3 bases and J by 1 base, with 3 bases between. Looked up from germline, CDR1 is SGHTA and CDR2 is FQGTGA. The CDR3 spells CASSLGNTGELFF. The CDR3 nucleotides read TGTGCCAGCAGCTTGGGGAACACCGGGGAGCTGTTTTTT.

This chain uses TRBV7-2 with TRBJ2-1; 11 nucleotides line up with TRBD2. Looked up from germline, CDR1 is SGHTA and CDR2 is FQGNSA. The CDR3 length is 16 residues. Losses at the gene ends were 1 base for V and 14 bases for J; bases not matched to a gene: 13. The CDR3 DNA follows: TGTGCCAGCAGCTTAGGAAGGGGTTTAGCGGGGGGGCCAGAGTTCTTC. Translated: CASSLGRGLAGGPEFF.

The chain recombines TRBV3-1 (or the pseudogene TRBV3-2) with TRBJ2-1; 10 bases match TRBD2. Trimming cost V 5 bases and J 0 bases; bases outside gene matches: 10. Per the germline V gene, CDR1 is LGHDT and CDR2 is YNNKEL (reference sequence). The CDR3 has 18 amino acids. Here the CDR3 DNA reads TGTGCCAGCAGCTACCGAACTAGCGGGGCCACCTCCTACAATGAGCAGTTCTTC. It codes for CASSYRTSGATSYNEQFF.

The V call is TRBV6-6, the J call TRBJ2-5, with D possibly called TRBD1 or TRBD2 (5 bases each). There are 15 residues in the CDR3. Germline lookup yields CDR1 MNHNY and CDR2 SVGAGI (reference sequence). Trimming removed 6 bases from V and 4 bases from J, with 18 bases in between. The CDR3 loop is CASSPGTRVIETQYF. Written as DNA, the CDR3 is TGTGCCAGCAGCCCCGGGACCCGGGTAATAGAGACCCAGTACTTC.

The chain joins TRBV3-1 (or the pseudogene TRBV3-2) to TRBJ1-5; D is possibly TRBD1 (5 bases). Germline V gene lookup returns CDR1 LGHDT and CDR2 YNNKEL (reference sequence). The CDR3 totals 13 residues. V lost 3 bases and J lost 5, with 8 bases in between. CDR3 coding DNA: TGTGCCAGCAGCCAGGGGGTTCATCAGCCCCAGCATTTT. It specifies CASSQGVHQPQHF.

The V call is TRBV7-9, the J call TRBJ2-1; unclear D gene. Germline CDR1 SEHNR, CDR2 FQNEAQ (reference sequence). This CDR3 spans 16 amino acids. The V end lost 1 base, the J end lost 3 bases, and 13 bases lay between the germline ends. In DNA, the CDR3 is TGTGCCAGCAGCTTAGTGGGGAAAGGGAACTACAATGAGCAGTTCTTC. Protein: CASSLVGKGNYNEQFF. Full variable domain (outside the CDR3, taken from reference TRBV7-9 and TRBJ2-1): DTGVSQNPRHKITKRGQNVTFRCDPISEHNRLYWYRQTLGQGPEFLTYFQNEAQLEKSRLLSDRFSAERPKGSFSTLEIQRTEQGDSAMYLCASSLVGKGNYNEQFFGPGTRLTVL.

The rearrangement joins TRBV18 to TRBJ1-1; D gene unclear. The V gene's germline CDR1 is KGHSH and CDR2 LQKENI. V lost 4 bases, J lost 1 base, and 10 bases lay in between. The CDR3 contains 14 residues. The CDR3, as DNA: TGTGCCAGCTCACAACTGCAGAGGAACACTGAAGCTTTCTTT. Translation gives CASSQLQRNTEAFF.

This clone has more than one count but fewer than ten. The chain employs TRBV15 and TRBJ2-1; 8 bases are shared with TRBD1. The CDR3 is 13 residues long. J was trimmed by 5 bases and V by 3 bases; bases with no gene match: 0. CDR1 and CDR2 (germline): LNHNV, YYDKDF (reference sequence). The CDR3 DNA reads as TGTGCCACCAGCAGGACAGGGGACAATGAGCAGTTCTTC. Residues: CATSRTGDNEQFF.

The chain has TRBV9 and TRBJ2-4; perhaps TRBD2 as D (5 bases). The V gene lost 2 bases and the J gene lost 10 bases, with 22 bases spanning the gap. The CDR3 covers 16 residues. The V gene's germline CDR1 is SGDLS and CDR2 YYNGEE. CDR3 sequence reads: CASSVSPDSPNGIQYF. The CDR3 bases are TGTGCCAGCAGCGTGAGCCCGGACTCCCCAAACGGGATTCAGTACTTC.

This rearrangement joins TRBV7-2 to TRBJ2-1; possibly TRBD1 or TRBD2 for D (6 bases each). CDR1 is SGHTA, CDR2 FQGNSA, per germline. This CDR3 spans 15 amino acids. The V gene lost 5 bases and the J gene lost 9 bases, with 20 bases spanning the gap. The CDR3 DNA reads TGTGCCAGCAGCCCTCGAGGGGGGAGTTCCGGTGAGCAGTTCTTC. Its translation: CASSPRGGSSGEQFF.

This chain uses TRBV6-4 with TRBJ1-2; TRBD1 agrees at 8 bases. The germline gives CDR1 MRHNA, CDR2 SNTAGT. Losses at the gene ends were 3 bases for V and 3 bases for J; bases not matched to a gene: 6. This CDR3 is built from 15 residues. The CDR3 nucleotides read TGTGCCAGCAGTGAAGGACAGGGTGTGGACTATGGCTACACCTTC. It encodes CASSEGQGVDYGYTF.

This clone was recorded once. The chain has TRBV5-1 and TRBJ2-1; D might be TRBD1 (8 bases). The V gene's germline CDR1 is SGHRS and CDR2 YFSETQ. The CDR3 sequence is 14 residues long. The V gene lost 4 bases and the J gene lost 6 bases, with 14 bases spanning the gap. CDR3 sequence (DNA): TGCGCCAGCAGCACGGACAGGGAGGGCAATGAGCAGTTCTTC. Its protein product is CASSTDREGNEQFF.

A few counts support this clone. The chain recombines TRBV5-4 with TRBJ1-1; D uncertain. The germline V and J ends were trimmed by 6 bases and 11 bases, with 17 bases remaining between them. The CDR3 contains 12 residues. Germline lookup yields CDR1 SGHNT and CDR2 YYREEE (reference sequence). CDR3 nucleotide sequence: TGTGCCAGCAACACTCCGGGAGACGAGGCTTTCTTT. Its translation is CASNTPGDEAFF.

A remark on this clone: Different DNA sequences within this sample yield the same CDR3. This chain connects TRBV6-1 to TRBJ1-5, with 7 bases that match TRBD1. Trimming cost V 2 bases and J 6 bases; bases outside gene matches: 1. CDR3 size: 13 residues. CDR1 and CDR2 (germline): MNHNS, SASEGT. CDR3 amino acids: CASSEQGGQPQHF. DNA for the CDR3: TGTGCCAGCAGTGAACAGGGGGGTCAGCCCCAGCATTTT.